This T cell receptor beta chain is drawn from a study of beta chain features in type 1 diabetes. Study at large: Analysis included roughly 100 million sorted cells drawn from all samples.

Sequencing targeted expressed TCRB transcripts, as all isolated RNA had been reverse transcribed. Sequenced by immunoSEQ multiplex PCR; TCRdb stores in-frame clones only, minus some. Here the sample spans over 600,000 clones, around 12% being singletons. Regarding the study as a whole: Patients' naive, central memory and regulatory TCRB repertoires appeared more alike than those of healthy donors. cDNA-based sequencing might over-represent cells highly expressing TCR. TCRB CDR3 length was moderately but significantly reduced in all four CD4+ subsets of Type 1 diabetes patients.

The sample holds a few counts of this clone. Its antigen is undetermined. CDR1 is ENHRY and CDR2 is SYGVKD in the germline V gene. The CDR3 spans 13 residues. V was cut by 7 bases and J by 2 bases, with 11 bases left in between. It was via CD45RO/CCR7/CD25/CD127/CD95/CD27 that CD4+ naive, central memory, regulatory and stem cell-like memory cells were sorted. The rearrangement uses TRBV10-3 and TRBJ1-1, with D uncertain. The clonotype comes from a man aged 30 to 45 with type 1 diabetes. The sequenced material came from naive CD4+ T cells from blood. CDR3 loop: CAITYGENTEAFF. Here the CDR3 DNA reads TGTGCCATCACCTACGGGGAAAACACTGAAGCTTTCTTT.